Listed here are 14 T cell receptor beta chains from one sample, sequenced in a study of cytomegalovirus exposure and HLA in healthy donors. The PCR used 60 Vbeta and 13 Jbeta primers. The data were produced by immunoSEQ multiplex PCR, yet TCRdb's version contains in-frame clones alone and is incomplete. The sample contains over 85,000 clones, approximately 82% of which appear only once. Sequenced sample: PBMCs. These receptors all stem from a man aged 40-49 years in good health and CMV-seronegative.

The chain recombines TRBV19 with TRBJ2-3; 8 positions agree with TRBD1. CDR3 length: 15 amino acids. Germline loops: CDR1 LNHDA, CDR2 SQIVND (reference sequence). The V and J ends lost 3 bases and 6 bases, in that order; junction bases with no gene match: 8. This chain's CDR3 is CASSIPGGAVDTQYF. CDR3 nucleotides: TGTGCCAGTAGTATCCCAGGGGGCGCCGTGGATACGCAGTATTTT. Full variable domain (missing parts from reference TRBV19 and TRBJ2-3): DGGITQSPKYLFRKEGQNVTLSCEQNLNHDAMYWYRQDPGQGLRLIYYSQIVNDFQKGDIAEGYSVSREKKESFPLTVTSAQKNPTAFYLCASSIPGGAVDTQYFGPGTRLTVL.

J is TRBJ2-2 and V is TRBV14; 8 bases agree with TRBD2. V lost 4 bases, J lost 6 bases, and 7 bases stayed unmatched. Germline-derived CDR1 and CDR2 are SGHDN and FVKESK. The CDR3 has 15 amino acids. In DNA, the CDR3 is TGTGCCAGCAGCCCCCCCGGGGGGGCATCCGGGGAGCTGTTTTTT. This sequence encodes CASSPPGGASGELFF.

The chain combines TRBV18 with TRBJ1-1; D may be TRBD1 (5 bases). Trimming took 2 bases from V and 3 from J, leaving 13 bases between them. The CDR3 spans 15 residues. Germline CDR1 is KGHSH and CDR2 is LQKENI. Here the CDR3 DNA reads TGTGCCAGCTCACCAGGGTACAGGTCGGACACTGAAGCTTTCTTT. Protein: CASSPGYRSDTEAFF.

This chain links TRBV5-4 with TRBJ1-3; D unclear. The CDR3 totals 15 residues. Germline V gene lookup returns CDR1 SGHNT and CDR2 YYREEE (reference sequence). The germline V and J ends were trimmed by 4 bases and 0 bases, with 11 bases remaining between them. CDR3 nucleotides: TGTGCCAGCAGCGTACGTCAGGCCTCTGGAAACACCATATATTTT. It yields the protein CASSVRQASGNTIYF.

The chain employs TRBV18 and TRBJ1-4; maybe TRBD1 (5 bases). Germline CDR1 KGHSH, CDR2 LQKENI. This CDR3 is 16 amino acids long. V was trimmed by 5 bases and J by 0 bases, leaving 13 bases between them. The CDR3 sequence: CASSSSGSATNEKLFF. The CDR3 nucleotides are TGTGCCAGCTCATCCTCAGGGTCGGCAACTAATGAAAAACTGTTTTTT.

This chain links TRBV10-3 with TRBJ2-2; TRBD2 matches 7 bases. The CDR3 spans 15 residues. Germline CDR1 is ENHRY and CDR2 is SYGVKD. V lost 3 bases to trimming and J lost 3 bases; unmatched junction nucleotides: 4. Here the CDR3 DNA reads TGTGCCATCAGTGACGGCGGGGGAGACACCGGGGAGCTGTTTTTT. Encoded protein: CAISDGGGDTGELFF.

J is TRBJ1-6 and V is TRBV7-2; D remains unclear. The germline V and J ends were trimmed by 2 bases and 8 bases, with 7 bases remaining between them. The CDR3 totals 13 residues. Germline V gene sequence: CDR1 SGHTA, CDR2 FQGNSA. CDR3: CASSLKQDSPLHF. The CDR3 DNA sequence: TGTGCCAGCAGCTTAAAGCAGGATTCACCCCTCCACTTT.

The rearrangement joins TRBV19 to TRBJ1-2; 9 positions match TRBD1. The CDR3 has 17 amino acids. V lost 5 bases to trimming and J lost 4 bases; unmatched junction nucleotides: 14. Germline CDR1 reads LNHDA; CDR2 reads SQIVND (reference sequence). CDR3: CASSSTDRGLLLYGYTF. Written as DNA, the CDR3 is TGTGCCAGTAGTTCAACGGACAGGGGTCTCCTCCTCTATGGCTACACCTTC. The full variable domain, its missing parts supplied by reference TRBV19 and TRBJ1-2, is DGGITQSPKYLFRKEGQNVTLSCEQNLNHDAMYWYRQDPGQGLRLIYYSQIVNDFQKGDIAEGYSVSREKKESFPLTVTSAQKNPTAFYLCASSSTDRGLLLYGYTFGSGTRLTVV.

The chain employs TRBV2 and TRBJ2-5; TRBD1 is a possible D gene (6 bases). Germline values: CDR1 SNHLY, CDR2 FYNNEI. Trimming cost V 6 bases and J 4 bases, with 18 bases left between them. This CDR3 is 15 amino acids long. The CDR3 sequence: CASRDVFTGRETQYF. The CDR3 bases are TGTGCCAGCAGAGATGTTTTTACAGGGAGAGAGACCCAGTACTTC.

CDR3 protein: CASSARGRDSEAFF. CDR3 bases: TGTGCCAGCAGTGCAAGGGGCAGGGACAGCGAAGCTTTCTTT. This sequence joins TRBV2 and TRBJ1-1; 7 bases align to TRBD1. The J segment lost 8 bases and the V segment lost 4 bases, leaving 10 bases of the junction unmatched. The CDR3 has 14 residues. Germline V CDR1 and CDR2: SNHLY, FYNNEI.

This sequence joins TRBV7-6 and TRBJ1-2; 7 bases are a match to TRBD1. The CDR3 contains 14 residues. In germline, CDR1 is SGHVS, CDR2 FNYEAQ. With 4 bases clipped from V and 3 bases from J, the junction kept 5 bases outside the gene matches. CDR3 nucleotide sequence: TGTGCCAGCAGCTCCGGGACAGAACACTATGGCTACACCTTC. Protein sequence: CASSSGTEHYGYTF.

The chain links TRBV2 to TRBJ1-2; D is perhaps TRBD1 (5 bases). The CDR3 is made up of 14 amino acids. Trimming removed 6 bases from V and 9 bases from J, with 20 bases in between. Germline V gene sequence: CDR1 SNHLY, CDR2 FYNNEI. The CDR3 region is CASRESPRDFSYTF. In DNA form, the CDR3 reads TGTGCCAGCAGGGAGAGCCCCCGGGACTTCAGCTACACCTTC.

The chain is built from TRBV6-1 and TRBJ1-1, with 8 positions matching TRBD1. With V trimmed by 6 bases and J by 4 bases, 4 bases remained unmatched. CDR3 length: 13 amino acids. Germline lookup yields CDR1 MNHNS and CDR2 SASEGT. CDR3 sequence: CASSATGGTEAFF. The CDR3 DNA reads TGTGCCAGCAGCGCAACAGGGGGCACTGAAGCTTTCTTT.

The J gene is TRBJ2-7, the V gene TRBV13, with 7 bases aligning to TRBD1. CDR3 length: 13 amino acids. Germline V gives CDR1 PRHDT, CDR2 FYEKMQ (reference sequence). J gave up 0 bases and V 6 bases, and 2 bases lay outside the gene matches. The CDR3 spells CASRGGPSYEQYF. CDR3 DNA sequence: TGTGCCAGCAGAGGGGGCCCCTCCTACGAGCAGTACTTC.